The 5 T cell receptor beta chains in this list originate from one sample, sequenced in a study of blood T cell repertoires in COVID-19. Assay: immunoSEQ multiplex PCR; the TCRdb copy retains only in-frame clones and omits some. The sample has about 260,000 clones, about 88% seen once. Sequenced input: peripheral blood. The receptors here all came from a woman aged 55-69 years with COVID-19, enrolled during active disease.

The V call is TRBV6-5, the J call TRBJ1-1; the D is unclear. Per the germline V gene, CDR1 is MNHEY and CDR2 is SVGAGI. The V end was cut by 7 bases, the J end by 3 bases, with 12 bases between. The CDR3 length is 13 residues. CDR3 in amino acids: CASKRWIDTEAFF. CDR3 bases: TGTGCCAGCAAGAGGTGGATAGACACTGAAGCTTTCTTT.

This chain joins TRBV27 and TRBJ2-3; 11 positions match TRBD2. The germline gives CDR1 MNHEY, CDR2 SMNVEV (reference sequence). V was pared by 6 bases and J by 3 bases, with 14 bases of the junction left unmatched. The CDR3 spans 18 residues. In DNA, the CDR3 is TGTGCCAGCAGGCCGGGGGCTAGCGGGAGGAGGGTGACAGATACGCAGTATTTT. Translated, it gives CASRPGASGRRVTDTQYF.

This chain connects TRBV14 to TRBJ2-7, with 10 bases lining up with TRBD1. This CDR3 has 15 amino acids. The V gene end was trimmed by 7 bases and the J gene end by 1 base; junction bases not matched to a gene: 7. CDR1 is SGHDN, CDR2 FVKESK, per germline. In nucleotides, the CDR3 is TGTGCCAGCACCCCCGGGACAGGGGTTTCCTACGAGCAGTACTTC. Translated, it gives CASTPGTGVSYEQYF.

The chain carries TRBV9 and TRBJ1-5, with D uncertain. The germline V and J ends were trimmed by 0 bases and 3 bases, with 7 bases remaining between them. CDR1 and CDR2 (germline): SGDLS, YYNGEE. CDR3 length: 14 residues. As DNA, the CDR3 is TGTGCCAGCAGCGTAGGTGGAGACAATCAGCCCCAGCATTTT. This encodes CASSVGGDNQPQHF.

V gene TRBV10-3 combines with J gene TRBJ2-5; TRBD1 agrees at 7 bases. Germline assignment: CDR1 ENHRY and CDR2 SYGVKD. CDR3 length: 13 amino acids. V was clipped by 2 bases and J by 5 bases; unmatched bases: 2. CDR3 in DNA: TGTGCCATCAGTGAGACAGGGGCGGAGACCCAGTACTTC. Its protein product is CAISETGAETQYF.